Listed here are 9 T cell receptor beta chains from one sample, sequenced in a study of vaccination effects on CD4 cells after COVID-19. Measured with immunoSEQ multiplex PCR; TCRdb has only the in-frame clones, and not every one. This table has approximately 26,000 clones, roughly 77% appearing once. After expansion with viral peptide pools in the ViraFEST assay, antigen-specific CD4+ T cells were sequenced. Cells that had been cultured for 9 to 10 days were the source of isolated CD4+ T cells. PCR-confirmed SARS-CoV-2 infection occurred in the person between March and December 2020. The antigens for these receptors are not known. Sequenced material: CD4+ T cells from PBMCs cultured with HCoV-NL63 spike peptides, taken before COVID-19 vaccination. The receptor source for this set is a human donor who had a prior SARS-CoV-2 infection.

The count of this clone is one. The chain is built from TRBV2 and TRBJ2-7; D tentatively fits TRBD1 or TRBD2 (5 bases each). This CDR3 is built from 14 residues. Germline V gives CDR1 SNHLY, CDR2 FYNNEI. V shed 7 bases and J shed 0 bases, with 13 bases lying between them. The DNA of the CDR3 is TGTGCCAGCAAACTCAGGGAGAGCTCCTACGAGCAGTACTTC. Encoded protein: CASKLRESSYEQYF.

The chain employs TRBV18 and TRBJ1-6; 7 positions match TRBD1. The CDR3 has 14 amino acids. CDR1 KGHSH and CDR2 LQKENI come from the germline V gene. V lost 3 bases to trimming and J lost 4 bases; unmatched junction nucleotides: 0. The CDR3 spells CASSPGQYNSPLHF. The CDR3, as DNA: TGTGCCAGCTCACCGGGACAGTATAATTCACCCCTCCACTTT. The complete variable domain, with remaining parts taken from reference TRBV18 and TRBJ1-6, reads NAGVMQNPRHLVRRRGQEARLRCSPMKGHSHVYWYRQLPEEGLKFMVYLQKENIIDESGMPKERFSAEFPKEGPSILRIQQVVRGDSAAYFCASSPGQYNSPLHFGNGTRLTVT.

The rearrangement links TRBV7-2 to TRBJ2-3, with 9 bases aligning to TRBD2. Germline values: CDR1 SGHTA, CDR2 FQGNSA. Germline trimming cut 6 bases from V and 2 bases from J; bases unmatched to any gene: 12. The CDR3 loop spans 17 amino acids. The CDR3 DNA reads TGTGCCAGCAGTCACGGCGGGAGGGCAGGGGTCACAGATACGCAGTATTTT. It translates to CASSHGGRAGVTDTQYF.

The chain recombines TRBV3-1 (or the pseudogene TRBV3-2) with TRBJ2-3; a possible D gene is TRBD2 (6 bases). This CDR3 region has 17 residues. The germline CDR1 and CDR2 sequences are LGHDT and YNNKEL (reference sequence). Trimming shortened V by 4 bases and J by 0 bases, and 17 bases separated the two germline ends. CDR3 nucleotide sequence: TGTGCCAGCAGCCTTACGGTTGAGCGGGCTAGCACAGATACGCAGTATTTT. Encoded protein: CASSLTVERASTDTQYF.

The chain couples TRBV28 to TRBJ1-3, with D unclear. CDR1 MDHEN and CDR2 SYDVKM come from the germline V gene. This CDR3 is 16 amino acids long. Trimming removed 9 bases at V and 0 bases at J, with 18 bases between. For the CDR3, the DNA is TGTGCCAGTTCCCCTCTGAGCTCCCGCTCTGGAAACACCATATATTTT. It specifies CASSPLSSRSGNTIYF. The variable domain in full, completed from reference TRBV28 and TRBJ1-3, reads DVKVTQSSRYLVKRTGEKVFLECVQDMDHENMFWYRQDPGLGLRLIYFSYDVKMKEKGDIPEGYSVSREKKERFSLILESASTNQTSMYLCASSPLSSRSGNTIYFGEGSWLTVV.

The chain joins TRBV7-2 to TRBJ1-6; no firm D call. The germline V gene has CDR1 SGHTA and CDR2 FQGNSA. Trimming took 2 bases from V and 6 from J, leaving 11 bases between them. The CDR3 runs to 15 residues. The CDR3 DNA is TGTGCCAGCAGCTTATCGTCAGGAATTAATTCACCCCTCCACTTT. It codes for CASSLSSGINSPLHF.

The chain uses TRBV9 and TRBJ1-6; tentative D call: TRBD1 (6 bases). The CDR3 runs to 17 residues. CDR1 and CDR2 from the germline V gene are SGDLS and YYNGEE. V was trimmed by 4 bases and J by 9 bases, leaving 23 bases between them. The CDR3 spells CASSPHRGASRTSPLHF. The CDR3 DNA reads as TGTGCCAGCAGCCCCCATCGGGGGGCTTCCCGAACTTCACCCCTCCACTTT.

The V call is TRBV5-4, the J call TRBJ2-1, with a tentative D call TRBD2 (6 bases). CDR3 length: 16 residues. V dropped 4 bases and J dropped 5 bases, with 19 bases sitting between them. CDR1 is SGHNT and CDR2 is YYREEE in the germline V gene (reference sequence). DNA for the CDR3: TGTGCCAGCAGCGTGGGCTTGACTAGGGGAGACAATGAGCAGTTCTTC. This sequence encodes CASSVGLTRGDNEQFF.

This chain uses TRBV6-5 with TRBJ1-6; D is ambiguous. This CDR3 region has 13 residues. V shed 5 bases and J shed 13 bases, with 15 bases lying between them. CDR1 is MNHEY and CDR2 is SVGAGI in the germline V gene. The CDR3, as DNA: TGTGCCAGCAGTAAAATTGTAACTAGTCCCCTCCACTTT. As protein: CASSKIVTSPLHF.